This TCR beta chain was identified during a study of blood T cell repertoires in COVID-19. Turning to the study itself: Sites across the United States, Italy and Spain contributed samples from acute and convalescent COVID-19.

Germline V gene data show CDR1 as SNHLY and CDR2 as FYNNEI. The V end lost 6 bases, the J end lost 4 bases, and 12 bases lay between the germline ends. The CDR3 is 14 residues long. Original processing notes: Reference gene primer amplification yielded estimated nucleated cell counts. Repertoires were generated with immunoSEQ multiplex PCR, while TCRdb's copy carries only in-frame clones and drops some. Clonal size and the V and J genes are those of that table, whereas D and trimming came from the DNA. The sample yields some 700,000 clones, approximately 90% seen once. The TCR sequence derives from a woman aged 18-29 years with acute or convalescent COVID-19. This chain joins TRBV2 and TRBJ1-4, with a tentative D call TRBD1 (6 bases). Sequencing used peripheral blood. The CDR3 DNA reads TGTGCCAGCAGAAACAGGGATATTAATGAAAAACTGTTTTTT. Its translation is CASRNRDINEKLFF.